These T cell receptor beta chains were read from a single sample in a study of T cell repertoires in cytomegalovirus infection. TCRdb re-derived calls from the reads in MiXCR, one entry per CDR3 protein. The table has some 350,000 distinct CDR3 sequences, around 18% seen once; the top ten hold 7.5% to 9%. Sequenced sample: PBMCs. These receptors came from a human donor in good health (CMV status not recorded). Some clones in this sample may be carry-over from other donors' samples. The CDR3 runs from the conserved cysteine through the conserved F or W.

j_call: TRBJ2-2
cdr3_length: 14
v_call: TRBV7-2
cdr3_aa: CASSLVSYTGELFF

j_call: TRBJ2-1
cdr3_length: 15
v_call: TRBV4-1
cdr3_aa: CASKGLGTRGNEQFF

j_call: TRBJ2-1
cdr3_length: 15
v_call: TRBV7-2
cdr3_aa: CASSYLVGSGNEQFF

j_call: TRBJ1-2
cdr3_length: 15
v_call: TRBV5-6
cdr3_aa: CASRRPGQGDYGYTF

j_call: TRBJ2-1
cdr3_length: 14
v_call: TRBV7-2
cdr3_aa: CASRVAGGRVEQFF

j_call: TRBJ1-5
cdr3_length: 16
v_call: TRBV18
cdr3_aa: CASSPASPGSNQPQHF

j_call: TRBJ2-3
cdr3_length: 15
v_call: TRBV20-1
cdr3_aa: CSARLAETSTDTQYF

j_call: TRBJ2-1
cdr3_length: 19
v_call: TRBV7-2
cdr3_aa: CASSLVGRLAADSYNEQFF

j_call: TRBJ2-1
cdr3_length: 15
v_call: TRBV20-1
cdr3_aa: CSGDYRGRPYNEQFF

j_call: TRBJ2-1
cdr3_length: 15
v_call: TRBV7-2
cdr3_aa: CASSFGQSSYNEQFF

j_call: TRBJ1-5
cdr3_length: 13
v_call: TRBV12-5
cdr3_aa: CASGPFSNQPQHF

j_call: TRBJ1-5
cdr3_length: 15
v_call: TRBV5-6
cdr3_aa: CASSHGTGNNQPQHF

j_call: TRBJ1-2
cdr3_length: 15
v_call: TRBV12-3/TRBV12-4
cdr3_aa: CASSLRDRRYYGYTF

j_call: TRBJ2-5
cdr3_length: 17
v_call: TRBV12-3/TRBV12-4
cdr3_aa: CASSPMLAGAFQETQYF

j_call: TRBJ1-1
cdr3_length: 13
v_call: TRBV20-1
cdr3_aa: CSAPDGLNTEAFF

j_call: TRBJ1-1
cdr3_length: 15
v_call: TRBV11-2
cdr3_aa: CASSIQGISNTEAFF

j_call: TRBJ1-5
cdr3_length: 13
v_call: TRBV20-1
cdr3_aa: CSATEIWNQPQHF

j_call: TRBJ2-1
cdr3_length: 15
v_call: TRBV7-2
cdr3_aa: CASSFSGFSYNEQFF

j_call: TRBJ2-3
cdr3_length: 11
v_call: TRBV12-3/TRBV12-4
cdr3_aa: CACRGGDTQYF

j_call: TRBJ2-5
cdr3_length: 13
v_call: TRBV7-8
cdr3_aa: CASSLSNQETQYF

j_call: TRBJ2-7
cdr3_length: 12
v_call: TRBV6-1
cdr3_aa: CASNGDGRQQYF

j_call: TRBJ2-7
cdr3_length: 18
v_call: TRBV5-1
cdr3_aa: CASSRTATSGVTQLEQYF

j_call: TRBJ2-7
cdr3_length: 14
v_call: TRBV7-8
cdr3_aa: CASSPGGWPYEQYF

j_call: TRBJ1-4
cdr3_length: 15
v_call: TRBV10-3
cdr3_aa: CATRSGVGTNEKLFF

j_call: TRBJ2-5
cdr3_length: 17
v_call: TRBV6-6
cdr3_aa: CASSPLTGGPAQETQYF

j_call: TRBJ2-7
cdr3_length: 15
v_call: TRBV6-2/TRBV6-3
cdr3_aa: CASSYPGLRVNEQYF

j_call: TRBJ2-7
cdr3_length: 14
v_call: TRBV19
cdr3_aa: CASRLTGDSYEQYF

j_call: TRBJ2-7
cdr3_length: 14
v_call: TRBV7-6
cdr3_aa: CASSLTSGRYEQYF

j_call: TRBJ1-5
cdr3_length: 14
v_call: TRBV2
cdr3_aa: CASSGTGEHQPQHF

j_call: TRBJ1-2
cdr3_length: 15
v_call: TRBV7-8
cdr3_aa: CASSFGQGGGFGYSF

j_call: TRBJ2-1
cdr3_length: 16
v_call: TRBV6-2/TRBV6-3
cdr3_aa: CATRGVGGGTYNEQFF